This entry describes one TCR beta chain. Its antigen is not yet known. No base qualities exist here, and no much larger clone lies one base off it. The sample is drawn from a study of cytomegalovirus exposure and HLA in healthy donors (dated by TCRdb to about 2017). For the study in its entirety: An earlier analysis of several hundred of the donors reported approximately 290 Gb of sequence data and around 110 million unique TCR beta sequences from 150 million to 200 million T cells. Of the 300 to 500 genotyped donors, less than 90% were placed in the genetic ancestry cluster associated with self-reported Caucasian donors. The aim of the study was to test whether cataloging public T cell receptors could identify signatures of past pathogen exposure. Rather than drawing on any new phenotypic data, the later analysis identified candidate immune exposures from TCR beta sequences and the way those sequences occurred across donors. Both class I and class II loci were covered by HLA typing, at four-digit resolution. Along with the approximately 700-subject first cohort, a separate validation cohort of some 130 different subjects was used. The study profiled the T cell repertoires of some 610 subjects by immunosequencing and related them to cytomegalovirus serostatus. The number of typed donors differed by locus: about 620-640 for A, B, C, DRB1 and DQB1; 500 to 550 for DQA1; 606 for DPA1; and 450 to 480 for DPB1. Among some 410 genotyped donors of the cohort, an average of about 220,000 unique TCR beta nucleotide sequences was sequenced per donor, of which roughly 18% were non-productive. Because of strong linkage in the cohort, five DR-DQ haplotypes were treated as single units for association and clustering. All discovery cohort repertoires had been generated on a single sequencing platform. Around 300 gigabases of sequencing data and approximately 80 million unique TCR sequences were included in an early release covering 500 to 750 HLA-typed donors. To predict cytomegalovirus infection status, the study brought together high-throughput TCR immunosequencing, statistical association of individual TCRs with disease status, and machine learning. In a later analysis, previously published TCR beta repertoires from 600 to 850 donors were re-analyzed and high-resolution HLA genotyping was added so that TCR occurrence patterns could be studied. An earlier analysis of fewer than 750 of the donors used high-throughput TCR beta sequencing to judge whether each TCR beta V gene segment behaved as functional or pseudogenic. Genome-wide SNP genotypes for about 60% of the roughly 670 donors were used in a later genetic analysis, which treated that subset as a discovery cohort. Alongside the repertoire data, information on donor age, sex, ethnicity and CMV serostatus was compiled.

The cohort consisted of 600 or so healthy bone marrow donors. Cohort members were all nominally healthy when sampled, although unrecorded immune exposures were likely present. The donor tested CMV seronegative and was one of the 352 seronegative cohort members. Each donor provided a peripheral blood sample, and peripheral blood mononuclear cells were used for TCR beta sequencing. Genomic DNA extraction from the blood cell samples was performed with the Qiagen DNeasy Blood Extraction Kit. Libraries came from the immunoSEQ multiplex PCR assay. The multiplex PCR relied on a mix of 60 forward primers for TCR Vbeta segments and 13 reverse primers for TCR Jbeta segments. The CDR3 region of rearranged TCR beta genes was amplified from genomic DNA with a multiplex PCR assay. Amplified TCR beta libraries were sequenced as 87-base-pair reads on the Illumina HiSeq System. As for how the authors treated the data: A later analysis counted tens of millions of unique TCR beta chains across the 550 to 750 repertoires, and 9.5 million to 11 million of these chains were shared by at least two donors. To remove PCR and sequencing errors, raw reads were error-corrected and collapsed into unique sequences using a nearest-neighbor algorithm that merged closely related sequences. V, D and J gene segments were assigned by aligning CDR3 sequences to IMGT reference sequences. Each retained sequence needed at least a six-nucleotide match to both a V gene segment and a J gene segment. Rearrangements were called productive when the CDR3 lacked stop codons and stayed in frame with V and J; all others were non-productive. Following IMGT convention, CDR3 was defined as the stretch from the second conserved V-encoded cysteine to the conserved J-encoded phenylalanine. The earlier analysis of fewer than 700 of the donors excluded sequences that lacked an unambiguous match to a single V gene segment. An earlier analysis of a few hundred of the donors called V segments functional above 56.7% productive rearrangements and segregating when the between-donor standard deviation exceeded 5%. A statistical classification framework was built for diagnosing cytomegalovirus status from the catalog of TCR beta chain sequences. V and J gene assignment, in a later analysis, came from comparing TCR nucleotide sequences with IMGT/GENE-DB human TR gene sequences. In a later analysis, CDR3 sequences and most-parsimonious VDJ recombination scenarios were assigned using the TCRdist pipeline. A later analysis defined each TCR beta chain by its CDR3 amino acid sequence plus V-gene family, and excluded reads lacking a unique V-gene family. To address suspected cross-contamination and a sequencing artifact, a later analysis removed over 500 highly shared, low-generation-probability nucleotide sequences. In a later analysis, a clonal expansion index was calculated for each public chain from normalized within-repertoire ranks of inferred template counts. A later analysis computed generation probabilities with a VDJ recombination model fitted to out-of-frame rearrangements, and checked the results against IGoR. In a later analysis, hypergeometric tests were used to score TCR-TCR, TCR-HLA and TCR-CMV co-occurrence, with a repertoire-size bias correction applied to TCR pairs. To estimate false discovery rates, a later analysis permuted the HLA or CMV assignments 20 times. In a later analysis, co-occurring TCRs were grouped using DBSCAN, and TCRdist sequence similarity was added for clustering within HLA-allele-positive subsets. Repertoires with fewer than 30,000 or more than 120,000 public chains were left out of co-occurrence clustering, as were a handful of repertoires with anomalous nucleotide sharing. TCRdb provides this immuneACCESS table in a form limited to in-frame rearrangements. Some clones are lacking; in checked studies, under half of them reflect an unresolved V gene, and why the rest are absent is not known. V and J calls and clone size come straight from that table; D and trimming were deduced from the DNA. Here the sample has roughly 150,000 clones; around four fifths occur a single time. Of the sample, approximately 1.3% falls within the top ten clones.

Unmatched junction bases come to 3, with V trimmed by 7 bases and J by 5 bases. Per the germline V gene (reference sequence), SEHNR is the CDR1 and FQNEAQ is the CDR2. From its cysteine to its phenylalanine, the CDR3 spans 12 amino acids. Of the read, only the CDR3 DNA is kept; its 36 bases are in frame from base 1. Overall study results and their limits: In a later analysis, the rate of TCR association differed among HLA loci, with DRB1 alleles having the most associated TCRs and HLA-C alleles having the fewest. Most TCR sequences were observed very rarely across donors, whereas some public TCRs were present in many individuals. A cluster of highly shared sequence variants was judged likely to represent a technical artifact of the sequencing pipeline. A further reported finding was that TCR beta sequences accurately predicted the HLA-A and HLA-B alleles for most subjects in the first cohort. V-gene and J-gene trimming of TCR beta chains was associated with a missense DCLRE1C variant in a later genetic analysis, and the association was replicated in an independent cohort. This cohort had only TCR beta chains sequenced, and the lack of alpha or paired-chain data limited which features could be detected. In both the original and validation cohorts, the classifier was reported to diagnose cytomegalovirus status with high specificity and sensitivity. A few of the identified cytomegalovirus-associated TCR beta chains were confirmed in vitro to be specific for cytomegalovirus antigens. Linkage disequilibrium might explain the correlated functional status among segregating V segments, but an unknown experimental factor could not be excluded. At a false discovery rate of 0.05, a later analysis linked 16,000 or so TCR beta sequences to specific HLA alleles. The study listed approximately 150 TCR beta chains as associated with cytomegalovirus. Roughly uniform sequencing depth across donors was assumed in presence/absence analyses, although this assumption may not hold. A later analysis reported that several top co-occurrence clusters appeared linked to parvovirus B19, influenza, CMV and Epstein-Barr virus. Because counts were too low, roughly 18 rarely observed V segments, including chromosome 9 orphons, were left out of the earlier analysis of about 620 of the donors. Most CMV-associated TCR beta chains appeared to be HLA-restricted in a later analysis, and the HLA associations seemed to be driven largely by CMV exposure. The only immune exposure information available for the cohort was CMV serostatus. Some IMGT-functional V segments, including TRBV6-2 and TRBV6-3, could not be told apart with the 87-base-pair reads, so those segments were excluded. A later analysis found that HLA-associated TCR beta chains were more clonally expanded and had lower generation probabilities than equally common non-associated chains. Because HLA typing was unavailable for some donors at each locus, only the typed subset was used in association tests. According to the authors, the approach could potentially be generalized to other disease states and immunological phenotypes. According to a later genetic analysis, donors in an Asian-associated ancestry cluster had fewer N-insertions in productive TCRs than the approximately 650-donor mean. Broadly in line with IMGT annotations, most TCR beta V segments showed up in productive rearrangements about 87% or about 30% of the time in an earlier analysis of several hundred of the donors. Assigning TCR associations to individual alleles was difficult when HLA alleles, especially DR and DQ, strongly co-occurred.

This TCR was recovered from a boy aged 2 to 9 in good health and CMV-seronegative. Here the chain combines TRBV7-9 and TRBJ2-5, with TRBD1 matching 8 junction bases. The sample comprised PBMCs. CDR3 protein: CASTNRGETQYF. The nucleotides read TGTGCCAGCACTAACAGGGGGGAGACCCAGTACTTC.